These 9 T cell receptor beta chains came from one sample sequenced in a study of OX40 agonist ivuxolimab in advanced cancers. The assay was immunoSEQ multiplex PCR, and TCRdb's table has in-frame clones only and misses some. The data show 60,000 to 75,000 clones, with over 75% seen just once and around 1% held by the top ten. The specimen was CD4+ or CD8+ T cells sorted from blood, collected in a trial of the OX40 agonist ivuxolimab. The receptors derive from an adult with an advanced solid tumor such as melanoma, head and neck, liver or kidney cancer.

J is TRBJ2-4 and V is TRBV23-1; D is tentatively TRBD1 or TRBD2 (6 bases each). TRBV23-1 is treated as an ORF (open reading frame) with a function not yet certain. Trimming took off 3 bases at V and 0 bases at J, with 12 bases between the two ends. This CDR3 has 16 amino acids. CDR3 amino acids: CASSHRGPLAKNIQYF. CDR3 nucleotides: TGCGCCAGCAGTCATCGGGGGCCGCTAGCCAAAAACATTCAGTACTTC.

This clone has just one count. The rearrangement uses TRBV30 and TRBJ1-4, with D uncertain. The CDR3 loop spans 13 amino acids. Looked up from germline, CDR1 is GTSNPN and CDR2 is SVGIG (reference sequence). Trimming left V 1 base short and J 10 bases short, with 13 bases between. CDR3 sequence reads: CAWSETGGGKLFF. CDR3 sequence (DNA): TGTGCCTGGAGTGAGACCGGAGGAGGAAAACTGTTTTTT.

In its sample, this clone was seen a few times. The J gene is TRBJ2-3, the V gene TRBV11-3; D perhaps matches TRBD1 (6 bases). The germline V gene encodes CDR1 SGHNT and CDR2 YENEEA. The CDR3 runs to 14 residues. V was clipped by 9 bases and J by 3 bases, with 16 bases between them. CDR3 residues: CASPRGKETDTQYF. The CDR3 region has the DNA TGTGCCAGTCCCAGGGGAAAAGAAACAGATACGCAGTATTTT.

The chain uses TRBV7-8 and TRBJ1-2; unclear D gene. The V end was cut by 3 bases, the J end by 6 bases, with 8 bases between. The germline V gene encodes CDR1 SGHVS and CDR2 FQNEAQ. The CDR3 loop spans 12 amino acids. The CDR3 DNA follows: TGTGCCAGCAGCTTGGACGGGAATGGCTACACCTTC. This codes for CASSLDGNGYTF.

V gene TRBV7-2 combines with J gene TRBJ2-5, with TRBD2 matching 11 bases. Germline assignment: CDR1 SGHTA and CDR2 FQGNSA. Losses at the gene ends were 0 bases for V and 4 bases for J; bases not matched to a gene: 4. The CDR3 runs 16 residues. As DNA, the CDR3 is TGTGCCAGCAGCTTAGCGGCTAGCGGGGGGTTAGAGACCCAGTACTTC. Residues: CASSLAASGGLETQYF.

This chain connects TRBV7-2 to TRBJ1-2; D is ambiguous. The CDR3 runs 14 residues. Germline V gives CDR1 SGHTA, CDR2 FQGNSA. The V end was cut by 3 bases, the J end by 4 bases, with 12 bases between. CDR3 sequence: CASSFNSGLYGYTF. The CDR3 region has the DNA TGTGCCAGCAGCTTTAACTCGGGCCTCTATGGCTACACCTTC.

This clone was detected once. The gene calls are TRBV6-6 and TRBJ1-3; D is unresolved. This CDR3 has 15 residues. Looked up from germline, CDR1 is MNHNY and CDR2 is SVGAGI (reference sequence). Trimming pared 2 bases from V and 0 bases from J, leaving 8 bases between. The CDR3 sequence is CASSYEGISGNTIYF. The CDR3 DNA reads as TGTGCCAGCAGTTACGAGGGAATCTCTGGAAACACCATATATTTT.

V and J are TRBV19 and TRBJ2-1, with 10 bases identical to TRBD2. Germline trimming cut 6 bases from V and 7 bases from J; bases unmatched to any gene: 12. Per germline, CDR1 LNHDA and CDR2 SQIVND (reference sequence). The CDR3 has 16 residues. Written as DNA, the CDR3 is TGTGCCAGTAGCGTCCGAAGCGGGGGGGCCGCGAATGAGCAGTTCTTC. It codes for CASSVRSGGAANEQFF.

The CDR3 loop is CASSPPLAFNEKLFF. The CDR3 DNA reads as TGTGCCAGCAGTCCCCCCCTTGCCTTCAATGAAAAACTGTTTTTT. The genes are TRBV28 and TRBJ1-4; D is uncertain. Trimming shortened V by 5 bases and J by 5 bases, and 15 bases separated the two germline ends. Germline-derived CDR1 and CDR2 are MDHEN and SYDVKM. The CDR3 sequence is 15 residues long.